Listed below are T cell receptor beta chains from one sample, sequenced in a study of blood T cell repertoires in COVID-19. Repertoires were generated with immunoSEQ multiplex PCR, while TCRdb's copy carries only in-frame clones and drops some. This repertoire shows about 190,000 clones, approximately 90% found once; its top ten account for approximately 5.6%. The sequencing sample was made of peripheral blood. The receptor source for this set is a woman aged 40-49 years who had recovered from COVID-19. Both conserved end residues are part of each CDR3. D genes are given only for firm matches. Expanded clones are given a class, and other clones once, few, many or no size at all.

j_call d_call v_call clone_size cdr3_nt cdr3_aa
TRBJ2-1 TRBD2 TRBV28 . TGTGCCAGCAGTTTTTTAGGTAGCGGGAGCTCCTACAATGAGCAGTTCTTC CASSFLGSGSSYNEQFF
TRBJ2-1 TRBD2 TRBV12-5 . TGTGCTAGTGGTTTGAGTAGCGGGAGTGTTAATGAGCAGTTCTTC CASGLSSGSVNEQFF
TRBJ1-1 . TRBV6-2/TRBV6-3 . TGTGCCAGCAGTTACTCGAGGGCGGGGACTGAAGCTTTCTTT CASSYSRAGTEAFF
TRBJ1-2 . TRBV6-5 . TGTGCCAGCAGTTACTCGTTTCCTCTAAACTATGGCTACACCTTC CASSYSFPLNYGYTF
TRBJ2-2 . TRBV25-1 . TGTGCCAGCGCTAAGCTCTACACCGGGGAGCTGTTTTTT CASAKLYTGELFF
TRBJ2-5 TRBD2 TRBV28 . TGTGCCAGCACCCGGGGGGGCCAAGAGACCCAGTACTTC CASTRGGQETQYF
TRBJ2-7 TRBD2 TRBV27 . TGTGCCAGCAGTTTAGGGGGGGTTTCCTACGAGCAGTACTTC CASSLGGVSYEQYF
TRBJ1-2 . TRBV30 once TGTGCCTGGAGCGGTTGGGGAGGGGATGTGCGGGGCTACACCTTC CAWSGWGGDVRGYTF
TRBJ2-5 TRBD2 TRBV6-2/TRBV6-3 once TGTGCCAGCAGTTACCCGGGACTAGCGGGATTCGGGACTAGCGAAGAGACCCAGTACTTC CASSYPGLAGFGTSEETQYF
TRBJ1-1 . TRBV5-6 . TGTGCCAGCAGCGCAAGGGGGGAAGCTTTCTTT CASSARGEAFF
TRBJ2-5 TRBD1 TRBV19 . TGTGCCAGTAGTATGGGACAGGACCAAGAGACCCAGTACTTC CASSMGQDQETQYF
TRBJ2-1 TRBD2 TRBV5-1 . TGCGCCAGCAGCTTGGGAACTAGCGGGAACAATGAGCAGTTCTTC CASSLGTSGNNEQFF
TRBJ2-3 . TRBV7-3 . TGTGCCAGCAGCTTCGGGAGTACGGGTACAGATACGCAGTATTTT CASSFGSTGTDTQYF
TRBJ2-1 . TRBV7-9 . TGTGCCAACAGGCCGGTCGGCGGGCCTAGACTTTACAATGAGCAGTTCTTC CANRPVGGPRLYNEQFF
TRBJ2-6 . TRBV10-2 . TGCGCCAGCAGTGTGATGGGCTTTGGGGCCAACGTCCTGACTTTC CASSVMGFGANVLTF
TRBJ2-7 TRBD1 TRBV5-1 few TGCGCCAGCAGCGCAACCGGGACAGGGGTTTCCCCCTACGAGCAGTACTTC CASSATGTGVSPYEQYF
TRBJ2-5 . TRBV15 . TGTGCCACCAGCATGACCAACAGGGACCAAGAGACCCAGTACTTC CATSMTNRDQETQYF
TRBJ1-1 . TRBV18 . TGTGCCAGCTCACCACCAGGACAGCTTGAAGCTTTCTTT CASSPPGQLEAFF
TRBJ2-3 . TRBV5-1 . TGCGCCAGCAGTCTTCTCACACCCTGGACAGATACGCAGTATTTT CASSLLTPWTDTQYF